The subject of this entry is one TCR beta chain. Repertoires were generated with immunoSEQ multiplex PCR, while TCRdb's copy carries only in-frame clones and drops some. The sample carries 60,000 to 90,000 clones, around 90% recorded once. This sample was included in a study of blood T cell repertoires in COVID-19. At the level of the study: The study drew acute and convalescent COVID-19 samples from the United States, Italy and Spain. PBMCs, B-cell-depleted T cells, or T cells provided the cDNA or gDNA that made up the material.

The CDR3 loop spans 16 amino acids. CDR1 MNHNY and CDR2 SVGAGI come from the germline V gene (reference sequence). Unmatched junction bases numbered 7, after V lost 0 bases and J lost 7 bases. The specimen sequenced was peripheral blood. This sequence originates from a woman older than 75 with active or convalescent COVID-19. This rearrangement joins TRBV6-6 to TRBJ2-7; 12 bases fit TRBD2. DNA for the CDR3: TGTGCCAGCAGTTACTCGGCTAGCGGGGGGGCGAATGAGCAGTACTTC. Its translation: CASSYSASGGANEQYF.